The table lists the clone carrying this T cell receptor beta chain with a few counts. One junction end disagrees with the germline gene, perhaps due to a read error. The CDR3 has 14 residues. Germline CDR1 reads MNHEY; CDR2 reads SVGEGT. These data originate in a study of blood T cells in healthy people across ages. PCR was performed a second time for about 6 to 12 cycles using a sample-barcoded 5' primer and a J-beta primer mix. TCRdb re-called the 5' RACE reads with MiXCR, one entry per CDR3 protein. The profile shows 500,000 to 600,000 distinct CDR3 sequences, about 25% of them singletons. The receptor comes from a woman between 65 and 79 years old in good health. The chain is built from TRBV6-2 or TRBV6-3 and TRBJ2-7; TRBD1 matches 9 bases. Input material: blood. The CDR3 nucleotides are TGTGCCAGCAGCTACTGGGGACAGGGCTACGAGCAGTACTTC. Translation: CASSYWGQGYEQYF.